Sequencing of this T cell receptor beta chain was carried out in a study of cytomegalovirus exposure and HLA in healthy donors. Deletions cut 4 bases from V and 6 bases from J, with 12 bases between. This CDR3 spans 13 amino acids. Germline assignment: CDR1 SGHRS and CDR2 YFSETQ. Study-level findings and limits: Most subjects had HLA-A and HLA-B alleles reportedly predicted accurately by TCR beta sequences.

Comment on this clone: Its antigen is as yet unknown.

The study ran its PCR with 60 Vbeta and 13 Jbeta primers. TCRdb's table, derived via immunoSEQ multiplex PCR, lists solely in-frame clones and lacks some. The sample comprises roughly 140,000 clones, more than 75% of which are singletons, and almost 4% rests with the top ten. The chain employs TRBV5-1 and TRBJ2-3, with D perhaps matching TRBD2 (6 bases). The sequence was collected from a man younger than 30 in good health and CMV-seronegative. The sample was PBMCs. For the CDR3, the DNA is TGCGCCAGCAGCCCGCGTGGGGGGGATACGCAGTATTTT. Protein sequence: CASSPRGGDTQYF.